The rows below give T cell receptor beta chains drawn from one sample of a study of blood T cell repertoires in COVID-19. This table comes from immunoSEQ multiplex PCR, and its TCRdb copy is limited to in-frame clones, with some not included. The data hold 220,000 or so clones, with 84% observed a single time. Material for sequencing was PBMCs or T cells enriched from blood (not recorded which). The receptors were gathered from a woman in her thirties or forties who had recovered from COVID-19. Each CDR3 is given without its conserved first and last residue.

J gene,V gene,CDR3 protein
TRBJ1-4,TRBV9,ASSVGGANEKLF
TRBJ1-2,TRBV30,AWKGSNYGYT
TRBJ2-3,TRBV5-8,ASSLGARSTDTQY
TRBJ2-3,TRBV5-1,ASSRTPLAGGTDTQY
TRBJ1-1,TRBV6-5,ASTRDANTEAF
TRBJ1-5,TRBV12-3/TRBV12-4,ASRDRGGQREH
TRBJ1-4,TRBV6-5,AITGSAREKLF
TRBJ2-6,TRBV27,ASSVRGTGDSGANVLT
TRBJ2-1,TRBV11-2,ASSLALAGGVEQF
TRBJ2-4,TRBV12-1,ASSFVAPPLAKNIQY
TRBJ1-2,TRBV24-1,ATSDPRDRGGYT
TRBJ2-5,TRBV4-3,ASSQSPGPRVEETQY
TRBJ1-2,TRBV30,AWSVIFGRGNYGYT
TRBJ2-5,TRBV7-2,ASSLGGGLETQY
TRBJ1-4,TRBV7-2,ASSYYRGANEKLF
TRBJ1-1,TRBV18,ASSPLQNTEAF
TRBJ1-5,TRBV7-8,ASSWGQVVSNQPQH
TRBJ2-2,TRBV27,ASSRGLAGDTGELF
TRBJ2-7,TRBV27,ASSPGYEQY
TRBJ1-5,TRBV6-5,ASRGRGSNQPQH
TRBJ2-1,TRBV28,ASSRTGLRLAGGYEQF
TRBJ2-1,TRBV6-5,ASSRGGFPNEQF
TRBJ1-6,TRBV3-1/TRBV3-2,ASGLGAGSPLH
TRBJ1-4,TRBV2,ASSFSPGQGAEKLF
TRBJ2-2,TRBV5-1,ASSLAVTGELF
TRBJ2-6,TRBV5-1,ASSRDTGGSGANVLT
TRBJ2-1,TRBV25-1,ASISSGRATNEQF
TRBJ2-2,TRBV18,ASSPGTRDVGELF
TRBJ2-7,TRBV2,ASRGRDRGNEQY
TRBJ2-1,TRBV18,ASSLGEVNEQF
TRBJ1-4,TRBV10-2,ASRASTNEKLF
TRBJ2-7,TRBV2,ASVLGLAGVNEQY
TRBJ1-5,TRBV19,ASSISGAGNQPQH
TRBJ2-3,TRBV19,ASSPTGVTDTQY